Listed here are 13 T cell receptor beta chains from one sample, sequenced in a study of CD4 T cells in relation to SARS-CoV-2 and coronaviruses. Profiling relied on immunoSEQ multiplex PCR, and the TCRdb table lists in-frame clones only, not all of them. The data contain about 54,000 clones, approximately 90% of them singletons. Sequenced: naive CD4+ T cells from PBMCs. Indicated subset: naive CD4+ T cells isolated by negative enrichment. The source is an adult with COVID-19.

V is TRBV6-5 and J is TRBJ2-1, with TRBD2 identical over 11 bases. The germline CDR1 and CDR2 sequences are MNHEY and SVGAGI. The CDR3 totals 15 residues. With V trimmed by 6 bases and J by 4 bases, 5 bases remained unmatched. CDR3 in amino acids: CASSPTSGEYNEQFF. CDR3 bases: TGTGCCAGCAGCCCGACTAGCGGGGAATACAATGAGCAGTTCTTC.

CDR3 nucleotides: TGTGCCAGCAGCTTAGTTGGATACGAGCAGTACTTC. Translation: CASSLVGYEQYF. The chain couples TRBV7-2 to TRBJ2-7, with D hard to call. The CDR3 runs 12 residues. Per the germline V gene, CDR1 is SGHTA and CDR2 is FQGNSA. Trimming cost V 1 base and J 4 bases, with 5 bases left between them. Full variable domain (missing parts from reference TRBV7-2 and TRBJ2-7): GAGVSQSPSNKVTEKGKDVELRCDPISGHTALYWYRQSLGQGLEFLIYFQGNSAPDKSGLPSDRFSAERTGGSVSTLTIQRTQQEDSAVYLCASSLVGYEQYFGPGTRLTVT.

The chain carries TRBV28 and TRBJ2-7, with D maybe TRBD2 (6 bases). Trimming stripped 6 bases from V and 1 base from J, with 16 bases between. The germline gives CDR1 MDHEN, CDR2 SYDVKM. This CDR3 is 15 amino acids long. Written as DNA, the CDR3 is TGTGCCAGCAGCGGGACCCGGAGGGGATCCTACGAGCAGTACTTC. Its protein product is CASSGTRRGSYEQYF.

This chain connects TRBV20-1 to TRBJ2-1; tentatively, D is TRBD2 (5 bases). The CDR3 sequence is 16 residues long. CDR1 and CDR2 (germline): DFQATT, SNEGSKA (reference sequence). V was cut by 3 bases and J by 0 bases, with 15 bases left in between. The chain's CDR3 is CSASFPKRSSYNEQFF. CDR3 in DNA: TGCAGTGCTAGTTTTCCGAAGCGGAGCTCCTACAATGAGCAGTTCTTC.

The rearrangement joins TRBV7-6 to TRBJ2-1; 8 positions match TRBD1. CDR3 length: 17 residues. CDR1 is SGHVS and CDR2 is FNYEAQ in the germline V gene. V trimming: 4 bases; J trimming: 6 bases; junction bases outside the gene matches: 14. CDR3 bases: TGTGCCAGCAGCTCTCTGCCCATTGGACAGGGAAGCAATGAGCAGTTCTTC. Its translation: CASSSLPIGQGSNEQFF.

This sequence joins TRBV7-2 and TRBJ2-7; no firm D call. V was cut by 5 bases and J by 4 bases, with 18 bases left in between. The CDR3 has 15 amino acids. Germline V gives CDR1 SGHTA, CDR2 FQGNSA. CDR3 sequence reads: CASSPEASVPYEQYF. CDR3 DNA: TGTGCCAGCAGCCCCGAAGCGAGTGTCCCTTACGAGCAGTACTTC.

The rearrangement links TRBV30 to TRBJ2-7; TRBD1 matches at 7 bases. CDR1 is GTSNPN, CDR2 SVGIG, per germline (reference sequence). CDR3 length: 12 residues. The V segment lost 3 bases and the J segment 2 bases; nucleotides outside the gene matches: 1. In DNA, the CDR3 is TGTGCCTGGAGACAGGGGACCTACGAGCAGTACTTC. Translation gives CAWRQGTYEQYF.

This chain joins TRBV28 and TRBJ1-3; D is uncertain. The length of the CDR3 is 15 residues. Germline V gene data show CDR1 as MDHEN and CDR2 as SYDVKM. The germline V and J ends were trimmed by 5 bases and 4 bases, with 15 bases remaining between them. CDR3 nucleotide sequence: TGTGCCAGCAGTCGAATAAAAAAAAGGGGAAACACCATATATTTT. Translating gives CASSRIKKRGNTIYF.

The chain combines TRBV28 with TRBJ1-4, with unresolved D. Trimming shortened V by 6 bases and J by 5 bases, and 13 bases separated the two germline ends. Germline V CDR1 and CDR2: MDHEN, SYDVKM. The CDR3 extends over 14 amino acids. Written as DNA, the CDR3 is TGTGCCAGCAGGGTGTCCAGCTTCAATGAAAAACTGTTTTTT. Its protein product is CASRVSSFNEKLFF.

The rearrangement links TRBV7-9 to TRBJ2-5, with unresolved D. CDR1 is SEHNR, CDR2 FQNEAQ, per germline (reference sequence). V was pared by 1 base and J by 4 bases, with 4 bases between. The CDR3 totals 12 residues. CDR3 bases: TGTGCCAGCAGCTTAGGGAGAGAGACCCAGTACTTC. Translated, it gives CASSLGRETQYF.

The chain combines TRBV28 with TRBJ2-5; a possible D gene is TRBD1 (5 bases). The CDR3 has 14 amino acids. Trimming cost V 2 bases and J 4 bases, with 11 bases left between them. In germline, CDR1 is MDHEN, CDR2 SYDVKM. The CDR3 reads CASSLAGSVETQYF. The CDR3 DNA reads TGTGCCAGCAGTTTAGCAGGGTCCGTAGAGACCCAGTACTTC. The whole variable domain, remainder taken from reference TRBV28 and TRBJ2-5, is DVKVTQSSRYLVKRTGEKVFLECVQDMDHENMFWYRQDPGLGLRLIYFSYDVKMKEKGDIPEGYSVSREKKERFSLILESASTNQTSMYLCASSLAGSVETQYFGPGTRLLVL.

V gene TRBV27 combines with J gene TRBJ2-3; 9 nucleotides line up with TRBD2. Germline CDR1 reads MNHEY; CDR2 reads SMNVEV (reference sequence). The CDR3 runs to 15 residues. Unmatched junction bases numbered 8, after V lost 5 bases and J lost 5 bases. CDR3 coding DNA: TGTGCCAGCAGTCCATGGGGACTAGCTGGAGATACGCAGTATTTT. It yields the protein CASSPWGLAGDTQYF.

The chain couples TRBV9 to TRBJ1-2; D gene ambiguous. The V and J ends lost 0 bases and 5 bases respectively, with 11 bases between them. The CDR3 runs 14 residues. CDR1 SGDLS and CDR2 YYNGEE come from the germline V gene. In DNA form, the CDR3 reads TGTGCCAGCAGCGTAGCGGGTACCCCTTATGGCTACACCTTC. This translates into CASSVAGTPYGYTF.